The present TCR beta chain was sequenced within a study of blood T cell repertoires in COVID-19. Profiled with immunoSEQ multiplex PCR; TCRdb holds only in-frame clones, not every one. This table has a few hundred thousand clones, around 84% appearing once. Cohort 3 recovery required two negative PCRs, clearance, or symptom resolution. The length of the CDR3 is 16 residues. Between the trimmed V and J ends, which lost 5 bases and 3 bases, there was a span of 19 bases. The germline V gene has CDR1 SGHRS and CDR2 YFSETQ. The receptor comes from a woman between 45 and 65 years old who had recovered from COVID-19. The rearrangement links TRBV5-1 to TRBJ2-3; tentative D call: TRBD1 (6 bases). The sequencing sample was made of PBMCs or T cells enriched from blood (not recorded which). For the CDR3, the DNA is TGCGCCAGCAGGGATGTTTGGGGCAGGGGTACAGATACGCAGTATTTT. Translation: CASRDVWGRGTDTQYF.